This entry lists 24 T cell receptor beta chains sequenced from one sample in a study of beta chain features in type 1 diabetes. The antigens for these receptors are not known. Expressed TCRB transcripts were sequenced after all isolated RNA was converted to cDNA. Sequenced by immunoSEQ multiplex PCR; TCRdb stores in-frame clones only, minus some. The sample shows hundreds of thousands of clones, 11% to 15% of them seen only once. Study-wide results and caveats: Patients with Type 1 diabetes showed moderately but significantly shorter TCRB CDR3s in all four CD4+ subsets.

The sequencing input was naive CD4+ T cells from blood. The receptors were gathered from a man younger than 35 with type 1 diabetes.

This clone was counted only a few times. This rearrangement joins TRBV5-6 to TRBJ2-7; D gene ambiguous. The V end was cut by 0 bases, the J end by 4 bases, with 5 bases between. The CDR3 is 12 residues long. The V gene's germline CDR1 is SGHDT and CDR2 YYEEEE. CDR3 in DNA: TGTGCCAGCAGCTTGGAGAGGTACGAGCAGTACTTC. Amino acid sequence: CASSLERYEQYF.

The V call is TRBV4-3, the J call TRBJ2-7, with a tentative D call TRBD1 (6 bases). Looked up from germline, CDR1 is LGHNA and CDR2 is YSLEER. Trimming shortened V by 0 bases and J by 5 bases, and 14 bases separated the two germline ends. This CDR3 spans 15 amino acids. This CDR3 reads CASSQDTGTSDEQYF. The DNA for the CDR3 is TGCGCCAGCAGCCAAGACACAGGGACCTCTGACGAGCAGTACTTC.

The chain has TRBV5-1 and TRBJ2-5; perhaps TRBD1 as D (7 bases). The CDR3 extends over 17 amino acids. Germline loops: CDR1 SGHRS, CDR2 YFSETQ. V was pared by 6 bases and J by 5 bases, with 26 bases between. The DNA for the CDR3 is TGCGCCAGCACTAACTTGGGACAGTCGACGCGGGGTGAGACCCAGTACTTC. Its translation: CASTNLGQSTRGETQYF. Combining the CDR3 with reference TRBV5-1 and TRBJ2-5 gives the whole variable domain KAGVTQTPRYLIKTRGQQVTLSCSPISGHRSVSWYQQTPGQGLQFLFEYFSETQRNKGNFPGRFSGRQFSNSRSEMNVSTLELGDSALYLCASTNLGQSTRGETQYFGPGTRLLVL.

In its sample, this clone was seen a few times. Here the CDR3 reads CASRRQSEVGELFF. DNA for the CDR3: TGTGCCAGCAGGCGTCAGAGCGAGGTCGGGGAGCTGTTTTTT. V is TRBV2 and J is TRBJ2-2; D gene unclear. The CDR3 consists of 14 residues. The germline V gene has CDR1 SNHLY and CDR2 FYNNEI. Trimming took 6 bases from V and 7 from J, leaving 15 bases between them.

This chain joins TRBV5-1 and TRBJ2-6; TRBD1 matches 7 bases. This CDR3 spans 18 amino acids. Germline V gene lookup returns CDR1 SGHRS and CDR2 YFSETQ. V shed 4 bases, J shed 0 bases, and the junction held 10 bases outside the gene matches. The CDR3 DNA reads TGCGCCAGCAGCCTTCTCATAGGGGGCCTCTCTGGGGCCAACGTCCTGACTTTC. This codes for CASSLLIGGLSGANVLTF.

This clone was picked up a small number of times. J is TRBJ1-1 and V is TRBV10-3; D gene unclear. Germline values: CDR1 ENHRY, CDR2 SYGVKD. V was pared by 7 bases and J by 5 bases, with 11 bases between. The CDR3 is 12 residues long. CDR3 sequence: CAINSGETEAFF. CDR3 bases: TGTGCCATCAATAGCGGGGAAACTGAAGCTTTCTTT.

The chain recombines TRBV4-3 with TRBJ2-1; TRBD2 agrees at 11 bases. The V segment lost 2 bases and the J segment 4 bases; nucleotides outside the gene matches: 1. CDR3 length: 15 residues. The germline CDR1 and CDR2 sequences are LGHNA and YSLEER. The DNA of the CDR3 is TGCGCCAGCAGCCAATTAGCGGGGGGGTACAATGAGCAGTTCTTC. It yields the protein CASSQLAGGYNEQFF.

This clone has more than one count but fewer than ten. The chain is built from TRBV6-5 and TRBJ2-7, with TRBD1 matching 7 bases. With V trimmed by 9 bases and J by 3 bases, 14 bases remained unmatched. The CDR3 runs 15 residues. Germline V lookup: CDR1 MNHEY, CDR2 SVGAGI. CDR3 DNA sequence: TGTGCCAGTCACCTCGACAGGGCGCCCATCTACGAGCAGTACTTC. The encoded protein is CASHLDRAPIYEQYF.

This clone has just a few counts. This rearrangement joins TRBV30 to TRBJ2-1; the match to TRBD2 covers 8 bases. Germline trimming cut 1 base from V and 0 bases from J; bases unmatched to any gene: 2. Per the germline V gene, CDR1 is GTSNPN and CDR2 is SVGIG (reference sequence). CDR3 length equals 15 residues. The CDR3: CAWSDLAGSYNEQFF. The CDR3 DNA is TGTGCCTGGAGTGACCTAGCGGGCTCCTACAATGAGCAGTTCTTC.

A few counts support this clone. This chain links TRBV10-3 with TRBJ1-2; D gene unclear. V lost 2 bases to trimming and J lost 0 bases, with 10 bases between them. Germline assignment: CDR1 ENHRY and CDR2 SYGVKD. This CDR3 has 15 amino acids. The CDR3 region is CAISERAEANYGYTF. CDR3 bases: TGTGCCATCAGTGAGCGGGCAGAAGCTAACTATGGCTACACCTTC.

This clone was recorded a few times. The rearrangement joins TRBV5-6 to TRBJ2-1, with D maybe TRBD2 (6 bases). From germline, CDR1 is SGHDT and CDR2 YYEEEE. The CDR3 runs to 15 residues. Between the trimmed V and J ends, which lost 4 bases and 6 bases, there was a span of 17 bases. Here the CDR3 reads CASSPIPTRGNEQFF. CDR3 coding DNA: TGTGCCAGCAGCCCTATTCCGACTAGAGGCAATGAGCAGTTCTTC.

The CDR3 DNA follows: TGTGCCAGCAGCTTAACGTTCTCGGTTCGAGAGACCCAGTACTTC. Translating it yields CASSLTFSVRETQYF. This sequence joins TRBV7-2 and TRBJ2-5; D ambiguous. Trimming removed 2 bases from V and 4 bases from J, with 14 bases in between. This CDR3 region has 15 residues. Germline lookup yields CDR1 SGHTA and CDR2 FQGNSA.

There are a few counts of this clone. CDR3 sequence (DNA): TGTGCCAGCAGTTCCCCAGGCGGGACCCAGTACTTC. Residues: CASSSPGGTQYF. The chain has TRBV28 and TRBJ2-5; D gene unclear. V shed 4 bases and J shed 7 bases, with 10 bases lying between them. Germline assignment: CDR1 MDHEN and CDR2 SYDVKM. The CDR3 covers 12 residues.

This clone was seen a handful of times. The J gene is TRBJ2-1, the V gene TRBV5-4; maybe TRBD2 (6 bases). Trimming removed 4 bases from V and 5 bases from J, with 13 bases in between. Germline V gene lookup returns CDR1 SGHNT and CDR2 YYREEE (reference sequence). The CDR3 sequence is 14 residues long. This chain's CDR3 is CASSVAAFNNEQFF. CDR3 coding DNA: TGTGCCAGCAGCGTAGCGGCTTTCAACAATGAGCAGTTCTTC.

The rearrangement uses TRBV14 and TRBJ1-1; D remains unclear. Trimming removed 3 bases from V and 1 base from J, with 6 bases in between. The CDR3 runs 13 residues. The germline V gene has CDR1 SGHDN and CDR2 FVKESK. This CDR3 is CASSHSQNTEAFF. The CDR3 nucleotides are TGTGCCAGCAGCCACTCCCAGAACACTGAAGCTTTCTTT.

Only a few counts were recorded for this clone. The CDR3 region is CAWSLTGELFF. The CDR3 region has the DNA TGTGCCTGGAGCTTAACCGGGGAGCTGTTTTTT. The rearrangement links TRBV30 to TRBJ2-2; D is unresolved. Trimming shortened V by 3 bases and J by 5 bases, and 4 bases separated the two germline ends. The CDR3 is 11 residues long. The V gene's germline CDR1 is GTSNPN and CDR2 SVGIG (reference sequence). The complete variable domain, with remaining parts taken from reference TRBV30 and TRBJ2-2, reads SQTIHQWPATLVQPVGSPLSLECTVEGTSNPNLYWYRQAAGRGLQLLFYSVGIGQISSEVPQNLSASRPQDRQFILSSKKLLLSDSGFYLCAWSLTGELFFGEGSRLTVL.

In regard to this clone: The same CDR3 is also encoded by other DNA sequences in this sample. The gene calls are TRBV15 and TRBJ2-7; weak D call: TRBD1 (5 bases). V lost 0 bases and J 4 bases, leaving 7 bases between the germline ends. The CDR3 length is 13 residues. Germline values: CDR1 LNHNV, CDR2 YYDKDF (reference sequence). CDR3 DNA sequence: TGTGCCACCAGCAGAGATAGGGGATACGAGCAGTACTTC. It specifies CATSRDRGYEQYF.

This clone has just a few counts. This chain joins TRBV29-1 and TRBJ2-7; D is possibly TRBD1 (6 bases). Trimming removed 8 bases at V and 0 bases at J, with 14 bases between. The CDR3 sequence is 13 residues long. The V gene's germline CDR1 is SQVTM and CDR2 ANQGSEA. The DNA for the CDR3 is TGCAGCATCTCGGACAGAGTCTCCTACGAGCAGTACTTC. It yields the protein CSISDRVSYEQYF.

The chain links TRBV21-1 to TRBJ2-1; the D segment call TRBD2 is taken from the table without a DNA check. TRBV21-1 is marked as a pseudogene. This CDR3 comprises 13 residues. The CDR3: CASACGRYNEQFF. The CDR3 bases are TGTGCCAGCGCCTGCGGAAGATACAATGAGCAGTTCTTC.

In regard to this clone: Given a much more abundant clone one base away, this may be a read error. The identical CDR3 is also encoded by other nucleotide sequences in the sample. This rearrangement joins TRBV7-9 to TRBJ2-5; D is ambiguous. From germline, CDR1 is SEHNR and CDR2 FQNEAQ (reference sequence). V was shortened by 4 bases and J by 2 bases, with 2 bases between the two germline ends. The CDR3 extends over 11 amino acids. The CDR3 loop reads CASSSQETQYF. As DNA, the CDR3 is TGTGCCAGCAGCTCGCAAGAGACCCAGTACTTC.

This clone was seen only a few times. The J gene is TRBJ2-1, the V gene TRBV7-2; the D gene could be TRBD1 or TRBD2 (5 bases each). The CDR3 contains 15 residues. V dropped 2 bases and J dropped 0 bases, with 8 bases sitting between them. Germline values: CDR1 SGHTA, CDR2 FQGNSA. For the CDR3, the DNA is TGTGCCAGCAGCTTAAGGGGACCCTCCTACAATGAGCAGTTCTTC. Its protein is CASSLRGPSYNEQFF.

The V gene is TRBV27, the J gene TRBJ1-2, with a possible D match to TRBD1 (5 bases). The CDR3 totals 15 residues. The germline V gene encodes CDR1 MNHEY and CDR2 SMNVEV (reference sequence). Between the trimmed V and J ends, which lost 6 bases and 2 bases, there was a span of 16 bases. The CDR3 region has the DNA TGTGCCAGCAGACCTCAGGGCGTTAGGAACTATGGCTACACCTTC. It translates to CASRPQGVRNYGYTF.

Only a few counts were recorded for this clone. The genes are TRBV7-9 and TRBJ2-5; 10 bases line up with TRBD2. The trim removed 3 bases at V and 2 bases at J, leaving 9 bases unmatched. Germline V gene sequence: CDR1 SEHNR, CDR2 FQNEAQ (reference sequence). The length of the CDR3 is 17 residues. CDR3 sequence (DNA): TGTGCCAGCAGCTTGCTAGCGGGGGCGTACCTTCAAGAGACCCAGTACTTC. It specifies CASSLLAGAYLQETQYF.

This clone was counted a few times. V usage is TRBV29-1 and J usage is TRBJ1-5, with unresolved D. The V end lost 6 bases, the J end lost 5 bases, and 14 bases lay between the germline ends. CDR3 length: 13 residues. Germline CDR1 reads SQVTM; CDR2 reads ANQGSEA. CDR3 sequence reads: CSVRGGLDQPQHF. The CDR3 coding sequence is TGCAGCGTGCGAGGAGGGCTGGATCAGCCCCAGCATTTT.